These T cell receptor beta chains were read from a single sample in a study of cytomegalovirus exposure and HLA in healthy donors. The protocol was immunoSEQ multiplex PCR, while the TCRdb copy is restricted to in-frame clones and leaves out a portion. The table shows 50,000 to 65,000 clones, with roughly 89% occurring only once. The sequenced material came from PBMCs. All receptors derive from a woman younger than 30 in good health and CMV-seropositive. Each CDR3 is given with its conserved first and last residue. Each record gives: clone size, D gene, V gene, J gene, CDR3 protein, CDR3 DNA. D genes are given only for firm matches. Size is stated for part of the rows, as once, few or many counts, or as a class when the clone is expanded.

few	TRBD2	TRBV28	TRBJ2-1	CASSLTSSGASYNEQFF	TGTGCCAGCAGTTTAACGTCTAGCGGGGCCTCCTACAATGAGCAGTTCTTC
NA	NA	TRBV12-5	TRBJ2-1	CASGLGLLNEQFF	TGTGCTAGTGGACTAGGGCTCTTAAATGAGCAGTTCTTC
NA	NA	TRBV5-6	TRBJ1-2	CASSLTDSDYGYTF	TGTGCCAGCAGCTTAACCGATAGCGACTATGGCTACACCTTC
NA	NA	TRBV6-1	TRBJ2-2	CASSLGGRVTGELFF	TGTGCCAGCAGTCTTGGGGGCAGGGTCACCGGGGAGCTGTTTTTT
NA	TRBD1	TRBV4-1	TRBJ2-7	CASSQGGGRGYEQYF	TGCGCCAGCAGCCAAGGAGGGGGCAGGGGATACGAGCAGTACTTC
NA	NA	TRBV6-6	TRBJ1-1	CASRVGSVTEAFF	TGTGCCAGCAGGGTCGGGTCGGTCACTGAAGCTTTCTTT
NA	TRBD1	TRBV10-3	TRBJ1-1	CATEHGTESEAFF	TGTGCCACAGAACACGGGACAGAGTCTGAAGCTTTCTTT
few	TRBD1	TRBV5-1	TRBJ2-5	CASSRSTGEETQYF	TGCGCCAGCAGCCGCTCGACAGGGGAAGAGACCCAGTACTTC
NA	NA	TRBV28	TRBJ1-5	CASSNRVMSNQPQHF	TGTGCCAGCAGTAACAGGGTGATGAGCAATCAGCCCCAGCATTTT
few	TRBD1	TRBV5-6	TRBJ1-2	CASSLPSDRGRFTF	TGTGCCAGCAGCTTGCCCTCGGACAGGGGGCGTTTCACCTTC
NA	TRBD2	TRBV28	TRBJ2-3	CASSLAGGLDTQYF	TGTGCCAGCAGTTTAGCGGGGGGACTGGATACGCAGTATTTT
once	NA	TRBV10-1	TRBJ1-1	CAKGPGGQQAFF	TGCGCCAAAGGGCCAGGAGGACAGCAAGCTTTCTTT
NA	NA	TRBV11-2	TRBJ2-7	CASSLGLDHYEQYF	TGTGCCAGCAGCTTGGGGCTCGACCACTACGAGCAGTACTTC
NA	NA	TRBV19	TRBJ1-5	CASSIWQGNNQPQHF	TGTGCCAGTAGTATATGGCAGGGGAACAATCAGCCCCAGCATTTT
NA	TRBD2	TRBV29-1	TRBJ2-7	CSVAGLRGNYEQYF	TGCAGCGTTGCAGGCTTGCGGGGGAACTACGAGCAGTACTTC
NA	TRBD2	TRBV7-2	TRBJ2-5	CASSFGTRVGTQYF	TGTGCCAGCAGCTTCGGGACTAGAGTCGGGACCCAGTACTTC
NA	TRBD1	TRBV28	TRBJ1-6	CASSSTGTGVNSYNSPLHF	TGTGCCAGCAGTTCCACCGGGACAGGGGTCAACTCCTATAATTCACCCCTCCACTTT
NA	TRBD1	TRBV9	TRBJ2-1	CASSDGTGSNEQFF	TGTGCCAGCAGCGATGGGACAGGGAGCAATGAGCAGTTCTTC
NA	NA	TRBV7-2	TRBJ2-3	CASSYDRHGDTQYF	TGTGCCAGCAGTTACGACAGGCACGGGGATACGCAGTATTTT
NA	NA	TRBV25-1	TRBJ2-1	CASSELGQGKFNEQFF	TGTGCCAGCAGTGAACTTGGGCAGGGCAAGTTTAATGAGCAGTTCTTC
NA	NA	TRBV7-1	TRBJ1-1	CASSQTAQGGTEAFF	TGTGCCAGCAGCCAAACCGCACAGGGAGGGACTGAAGCTTTCTTT
NA	NA	TRBV7-3	TRBJ1-1	CASSETGNMNTEAFF	TGTGCCAGCAGCGAGACAGGAAACATGAACACTGAAGCTTTCTTT
once	NA	TRBV5-1	TRBJ1-1	CASSEEYANTEAFF	TGCGCCAGCAGCGAGGAGTATGCGAACACTGAAGCTTTCTTT
NA	TRBD2	TRBV27	TRBJ2-7	CASSGRLAGGNEQYF	TGTGCCAGCAGTGGCAGACTAGCGGGGGGTAACGAGCAGTACTTC
NA	NA	TRBV7-6	TRBJ1-1	CASSLMGGLNTEAFF	TGTGCCAGCAGCTTAATGGGGGGATTGAACACTGAAGCTTTCTTT
NA	NA	TRBV30	TRBJ2-3	CAWNGGAWGTDTQYF	TGTGCCTGGAATGGTGGGGCTTGGGGCACAGATACGCAGTATTTT
once	TRBD2	TRBV28	TRBJ2-5	CATRMVSGGAETQYF	TGTGCCACCAGGATGGTTAGCGGGGGGGCAGAGACCCAGTACTTC
NA	NA	TRBV5-5	TRBJ2-7	CASSLSSPYEQYF	TGTGCCAGCAGCTTGTCGAGTCCATACGAGCAGTACTTC
NA	NA	TRBV12-5	TRBJ2-3	CASGLVIRTADWITDTQYF	TGTGCTAGTGGTTTGGTAATCCGGACAGCAGATTGGATCACAGATACGCAGTATTTT
NA	TRBD2	TRBV9	TRBJ2-1	CASSVEQVGTSAGTEQFF	TGTGCCAGCAGCGTAGAACAGGTCGGGACTAGCGCAGGTACTGAGCAGTTCTTC